Included here is one T cell receptor beta chain sequence, with context. Antigen specificity is unknown. This specimen comes from a study of cytomegalovirus exposure and HLA in healthy donors. Overall study findings and caveats: Usually a TCR sequence was rare, but some public TCRs were found in many donors. High specificity and sensitivity for cytomegalovirus status were reported for the classifier.

Measured with immunoSEQ multiplex PCR; TCRdb has only the in-frame clones, and not every one. The sample shows 140,000 or so clones, about nine tenths of them seen only once. From the 120-subject validation cohort, which was separate from the roughly 710-subject first cohort, the donors were drawn. Germline CDR1 is SNHLY and CDR2 is FYNNEI. The CDR3 extends over 13 amino acids. Trimming cost V 5 bases and J 6 bases; bases outside gene matches: 5. This sequence was found in a man in his late teens or twenties in good health and CMV-seronegative. Source material: PBMCs. The rearrangement links TRBV2 to TRBJ1-1, with 8 bases that match TRBD1. CDR3 bases: TGTGCCAGCAGTTCTGGACAGGGCCCTGAAGCTTTCTTT. Its translation is CASSSGQGPEAFF.